A single sample gave rise to the 18 T cell receptor beta chains below, sequenced in a study of cytomegalovirus exposure and HLA in healthy donors. It was with 60 Vbeta and 13 Jbeta primers that the PCR ran. Measured with immunoSEQ multiplex PCR; TCRdb has only the in-frame clones, and not every one. The sample lists some 150,000 clones; about 64% were seen once. The sample comprised PBMCs. These TCRs come from a middle-aged woman in good health and CMV-seronegative.

The rearrangement joins TRBV12-5 to TRBJ2-5, with 9 positions matching TRBD1. The CDR3 has 14 amino acids. Germline CDR1 reads LGHNT; CDR2 reads FRNRAP. V lost 3 bases and J lost 5; bases outside the gene matches: 4. This chain's CDR3 is CASGFGQGQETQYF. Here the CDR3 DNA reads TGTGCTAGTGGTTTTGGACAGGGGCAGGAGACCCAGTACTTC.

This sequence joins TRBV30 and TRBJ1-1; D uncertain. With 2 bases removed from V and 5 bases from J, the gap between germline ends came to 3 bases. The CDR3 runs to 10 residues. Germline values: CDR1 GTSNPN, CDR2 SVGIG (reference sequence). The CDR3 protein is CAWSTTEAFF. Here the CDR3 DNA reads TGTGCCTGGAGTACTACTGAAGCTTTCTTT.

The chain links TRBV18 to TRBJ1-1, with a tentative D call TRBD1 (5 bases). This CDR3 has 15 residues. The V end lost 3 bases, the J end lost 4 bases, and 15 bases lay between the germline ends. Per germline, CDR1 KGHSH and CDR2 LQKENI. The CDR3 sequence is CASSPGGDFGTEAFF. CDR3 sequence (DNA): TGTGCCAGCTCACCGGGCGGGGACTTTGGCACTGAAGCTTTCTTT.

This clone was counted a single time. This chain connects TRBV28 to TRBJ1-4; 9 bases agree with TRBD1. After removal of 8 bases from V and 1 base from J, the junction contained 17 bases not matched to a gene. This CDR3 spans 19 amino acids. Germline V gene sequence: CDR1 MDHEN, CDR2 SYDVKM. CDR3: CASVDRQGEGFGTNEKLFF. Here the CDR3 DNA reads TGTGCCAGCGTAGACCGACAGGGGGAGGGCTTTGGAACTAATGAAAAACTGTTTTTT.

This clone was detected a few times. The chain couples TRBV5-6 to TRBJ2-1; 8 bases align to TRBD2. This CDR3 has 16 amino acids. V was pared by 0 bases and J by 12 bases, with 14 bases of the junction left unmatched. Germline V CDR1 and CDR2: SGHDT, YYEEEE. CDR3 nucleotide sequence: TGTGCCAGCAGCTTGGCCTGGGGTAGCGGGGAGCGGGCGCAGTTCTTC. This sequence encodes CASSLAWGSGERAQFF.

V and J are TRBV27 and TRBJ2-3; 10 bases agree with TRBD1. V shed 3 bases, J shed 10 bases, and the junction held 10 bases outside the gene matches. The CDR3 is 15 residues long. Looked up from germline, CDR1 is MNHEY and CDR2 is SMNVEV (reference sequence). The CDR3 DNA reads TGTGCCAGCAGTTTGCCGGGACAGGGGCTTCCCTCGCAGTATTTT. This encodes CASSLPGQGLPSQYF.

V usage is TRBV9 and J usage is TRBJ2-1; D may be TRBD1 (6 bases). The germline V gene has CDR1 SGDLS and CDR2 YYNGEE. Trimming took off 4 bases at V and 3 bases at J, with 11 bases between the two ends. The CDR3 spans 14 residues. The CDR3 sequence: CASSRGGIYNEQFF. DNA for the CDR3: TGTGCCAGCAGCCGAGGGGGTATCTACAATGAGCAGTTCTTC.

This chain uses TRBV7-3 with TRBJ1-6; D ambiguous. Deletions cut 2 bases from V and 7 bases from J, with 9 bases between. The CDR3 has 14 amino acids. The germline V gene has CDR1 SGHTA and CDR2 FQGTGA. The CDR3: CASSLEALNSPLHF. CDR3 in DNA: TGTGCCAGCAGCTTAGAGGCACTAAATTCACCCCTCCACTTT.

The chain employs TRBV30 and TRBJ1-6, with D hard to call. V lost 2 bases and J 6 bases, leaving 11 bases between the germline ends. CDR1 is GTSNPN and CDR2 is SVGIG in the germline V gene (reference sequence). The CDR3 is 14 residues long. In DNA form, the CDR3 reads TGTGCCTGGAGTCCGACCGAGGGTAATTCACCCCTCCACTTT. It is translated as CAWSPTEGNSPLHF.

The rearrangement joins TRBV19 to TRBJ2-7, with D tentatively TRBD1 (6 bases). The germline V gene encodes CDR1 LNHDA and CDR2 SQIVND (reference sequence). The V end lost 5 bases, the J end lost 2 bases, and 13 bases lay between the germline ends. CDR3 length equals 14 residues. The chain's CDR3 is CASSPRQAPYEQYF. CDR3 nucleotide sequence: TGTGCCAGTAGTCCCCGACAGGCCCCCTACGAGCAGTACTTC.

The chain has TRBV2 and TRBJ2-1; 10 nucleotides agree with TRBD2. V lost 6 bases, J lost 5 bases, and 10 bases stayed unmatched. The CDR3 is 16 amino acids. Germline V CDR1 and CDR2: SNHLY, FYNNEI. CDR3 loop: CASSEHLAGGHNEQFF. In nucleotides, the CDR3 is TGTGCCAGCAGCGAACACTTAGCGGGGGGCCACAATGAGCAGTTCTTC.

The V call is TRBV5-4, the J call TRBJ1-4; TRBD1 aligns across 8 bases. Germline CDR1 SGHNT, CDR2 YYREEE (reference sequence). V was clipped by 1 base and J by 5 bases; unmatched bases: 4. This CDR3 has 15 amino acids. CDR3 in amino acids: CASSLLDRENEKLFF. The CDR3 DNA sequence: TGTGCCAGCAGCTTGTTGGACAGGGAGAATGAAAAACTGTTTTTT. Full variable domain (remainder filled in from reference TRBV5-4 and TRBJ1-4): ETGVTQSPTHLIKTRGQQVTLRCSSQSGHNTVSWYQQALGQGPQFIFQYYREEENGRGNFPPRFSGLQFPNYSSELNVNALELDDSALYLCASSLLDRENEKLFFGSGTQLSVL.

This sequence joins TRBV5-5 and TRBJ1-1; 7 nucleotides agree with TRBD1. CDR1 is SGHKS, CDR2 YYEKEE, per germline (reference sequence). Trimming took 2 bases from V and 3 from J; bases not matched to a gene: 4. CDR3 length: 14 residues. The CDR3 spells CASSFGQAYTEAFF. The CDR3 DNA reads as TGTGCCAGCAGCTTTGGACAGGCCTACACTGAAGCTTTCTTT.

This chain joins TRBV7-8 and TRBJ1-1; 8 positions agree with TRBD1. Germline lookup yields CDR1 SGHVS and CDR2 FQNEAQ. This CDR3 contains 14 residues. The V and J ends lost 5 bases and 1 base, in that order; junction bases with no gene match: 3. CDR3 in DNA: TGTGCCAGCAGCCAAGGACAGGGGAACACTGAAGCTTTCTTT. Its protein is CASSQGQGNTEAFF. The whole variable domain, remainder taken from reference TRBV7-8 and TRBJ1-1, is GAGVSQSPRYKVAKRGQDVALRCDPISGHVSLFWYQQALGQGPEFLTYFQNEAQLDKSGLPSDRFFAERPEGSVSTLKIQRTQQEDSAVYLCASSQGQGNTEAFFGQGTRLTVV.

This clone was seen only once. The gene calls are TRBV18 and TRBJ1-2, with 7 bases matching TRBD1. The V segment lost 2 bases and the J segment 7 bases; nucleotides outside the gene matches: 4. Germline values: CDR1 KGHSH, CDR2 LQKENI. The CDR3 extends over 13 amino acids. CDR3 DNA: TGTGCCAGCTCACCAGGACAGGAGGGTGGCTACACCTTC. Translating it yields CASSPGQEGGYTF.

The V and J genes are TRBV18 and TRBJ2-7, with D perhaps TRBD1 (7 bases). Trimming took off 3 bases at V and 0 bases at J, with 12 bases between the two ends. This CDR3 spans 15 amino acids. Germline lookup yields CDR1 KGHSH and CDR2 LQKENI. The CDR3 is CASSPAGQSSYEQYF. In DNA, the CDR3 is TGTGCCAGCTCACCCGCGGGACAGAGCTCCTACGAGCAGTACTTC.

The chain links TRBV5-6 to TRBJ2-3; D not certain. V was cut by 0 bases and J by 6 bases, with 17 bases left in between. From germline, CDR1 is SGHDT and CDR2 YYEEEE. This CDR3 spans 16 amino acids. The CDR3 protein is CASSLVGTASWDTQYF. CDR3 nucleotide sequence: TGTGCCAGCAGCTTGGTGGGTACAGCCTCTTGGGATACGCAGTATTTT. Full variable domain (outside the CDR3, taken from reference TRBV5-6 and TRBJ2-3): DAGVTQSPTHLIKTRGQQVTLRCSPKSGHDTVSWYQQALGQGPQFIFQYYEEEERQRGNFPDRFSGHQFPNYSSELNVNALLLGDSALYLCASSLVGTASWDTQYFGPGTRLTVL.

This clone was seen more than once but under ten times. The V call is TRBV5-4, the J call TRBJ2-2; 9 bases map to TRBD1. Per the germline V gene, CDR1 is SGHNT and CDR2 is YYREEE (reference sequence). Trimming took 1 base from V and 6 from J; bases not matched to a gene: 4. The CDR3 has 15 amino acids. This chain's CDR3 is CASSLRGQGPGELFF. CDR3 DNA: TGTGCCAGCAGCTTGAGAGGACAGGGGCCCGGGGAGCTGTTTTTT.